Listed here are 23 T cell receptor beta chains from one sample, sequenced in a study of blood T cell repertoires in COVID-19. Using immunoSEQ multiplex PCR, the repertoire was profiled, and TCRdb retains in-frame clones only, with some absent. Here the sample spans 90,000 or so clones, roughly nine tenths being singletons. Source material: peripheral blood. These receptors originate from a human donor with active COVID-19. The donor label of this sample is uncertain.

This chain uses TRBV6-6 with TRBJ2-6; 10 bases match TRBD1. Germline-derived CDR1 and CDR2 are MNHNY and SVGAGI (reference sequence). Trimming took 5 bases from V and 1 from J; bases not matched to a gene: 14. The CDR3 is made up of 20 amino acids. As DNA, the CDR3 is TGTGCCAGCAGTCCAGGGGGCCGGACAGGGGGTTATTCTGGGGCCAACGTCCTGACTTTC. As protein: CASSPGGRTGGYSGANVLTF.

The V call is TRBV4-1, the J call TRBJ2-7, with 7 positions matching TRBD2. V shed 3 bases and J 5 bases; nucleotides not matched to a gene: 13. The CDR3 length is 16 residues. CDR1 and CDR2 from the germline V gene are MGHRA and YSYEKL. The chain's CDR3 is CASSHPMRRGNNEQYF. The CDR3 DNA reads as TGCGCCAGCAGCCATCCCATGAGGCGGGGGAACAACGAGCAGTACTTC.

V gene TRBV6-1 combines with J gene TRBJ1-6; TRBD1 matches at 10 bases. There are 14 residues in the CDR3. The germline V gene has CDR1 MNHNS and CDR2 SASEGT. With V trimmed by 1 base and J by 9 bases, 0 bases remained unmatched. CDR3 sequence: CASSEGQGASPLHF. The CDR3 nucleotides are TGTGCCAGCAGTGAAGGACAGGGGGCTTCACCCCTCCACTTT.

The chain couples TRBV7-5 to TRBJ1-2. TRBV7-5 is shown as a pseudogene. The CDR3 is 15 residues long. The CDR3 DNA reads TGTGTCAGAAGCTTCGGTTTGAGAGCTAACTATGGCTACACCTTC. Protein sequence: CVRSFGLRANYGYTF.

The chain uses TRBV6-5 and TRBJ1-3; D perhaps matches TRBD1 (6 bases). The CDR3 is 14 amino acids. Germline assignment: CDR1 MNHEY and CDR2 SVGAGI. The V end was cut by 7 bases, the J end by 2 bases, with 12 bases between. The CDR3 nucleotides read TGTGCCAGCATGGCAGGGGACGCTGGAAACACCATATATTTT. Protein: CASMAGDAGNTIYF.

The chain uses TRBV29-1 and TRBJ1-2; D possibly corresponds to TRBD1 (5 bases). Germline assignment: CDR1 SQVTM and CDR2 ANQGSEA. This CDR3 is 12 amino acids long. V was trimmed by 3 bases and J by 7 bases, leaving 12 bases between them. This CDR3 reads CSVDYGGGGYTF. The CDR3 nucleotides read TGCAGCGTTGATTACGGGGGAGGTGGCTACACCTTC.

The chain carries TRBV13 and TRBJ2-5, with TRBD1 matching over 8 bases. The J segment lost 4 bases and the V segment lost 4 bases, leaving 14 bases of the junction unmatched. CDR3 size: 17 residues. The germline CDR1 and CDR2 sequences are PRHDT and FYEKMQ (reference sequence). The CDR3 reads CASSSTDRVAPGETQYF. The CDR3, as DNA: TGTGCCAGCAGCTCAACGGACAGGGTGGCTCCGGGAGAGACCCAGTACTTC.

The chain links TRBV7-8 to TRBJ2-3, with 7 bases that match TRBD2. This CDR3 has 14 residues. Unmatched junction bases numbered 2, after V lost 5 bases and J lost 0 bases. The germline gives CDR1 SGHVS, CDR2 FQNEAQ. CDR3 sequence reads: CASSAGGSTDTQYF. CDR3 nucleotide sequence: TGTGCCAGCAGCGCCGGGGGGAGCACAGATACGCAGTATTTT.

This clone was counted only a few times. The rearrangement links TRBV1 to TRBJ2-7; no check of the table's D call, TRBD1, against the DNA was made. TRBV1 is flagged as a pseudogene. The CDR3 runs 14 residues. CDR3 sequence reads: CTSRGLWGPYEQYF. CDR3 coding DNA: TGCACCAGCAGGGGTTTGTGGGGCCCCTACGAGCAGTACTTC.

This chain joins TRBV25-1 and TRBJ1-3; 12 bases line up with TRBD1. V shed 1 base and J 9 bases; nucleotides not matched to a gene: 7. The CDR3 is 16 amino acids. The V gene's germline CDR1 is MGHDK and CDR2 SYGVNS. The DNA of the CDR3 is TGTGCCAGCAGTGAATTGGGGACAGGGGGCGTTGGCACCATATATTTT. It translates to CASSELGTGGVGTIYF.

This chain links TRBV6-6 with TRBJ2-7, with 9 bases that match TRBD1. V was pared by 6 bases and J by 6 bases, with 6 bases of the junction left unmatched. Per the germline V gene, CDR1 is MNHNY and CDR2 is SVGAGI (reference sequence). The CDR3 spans 13 residues. The CDR3, as DNA: TGTGCCAGCAGCCCCCGGGACAGGGCCGAGCAGTACTTC. Its translation: CASSPRDRAEQYF.

V usage is TRBV29-1 and J usage is TRBJ1-2; D remains unclear. Germline V gene lookup returns CDR1 SQVTM and CDR2 ANQGSEA. This CDR3 is 15 amino acids long. Trimming took off 4 bases at V and 1 base at J, with 16 bases between the two ends. The chain's CDR3 is CSVARLGRGNYGYTF. The CDR3 region has the DNA TGCAGCGTTGCAAGGCTAGGTCGGGGTAACTATGGCTACACCTTC.

Of note for this clone: The junction departs from the called germline gene at one end, perhaps through a read error. V is TRBV4-3 and J is TRBJ1-1, with 7 bases that match TRBD1. There are 14 residues in the CDR3. Germline assignment: CDR1 LGHNA and CDR2 YSLEER. The CDR3 loop reads CASSQETGNTKAFF. The CDR3 nucleotides are TGCGCCAGCAGCCAAGAGACAGGGAACACTAAAGCTTTCTTT.

The chain couples TRBV6-2 or TRBV6-3 to TRBJ1-1, with D possibly being TRBD1 (5 bases). Trimming cost V 6 bases and J 4 bases, with 9 bases left between them. The CDR3 length is 12 residues. Germline V CDR1 and CDR2: MNHEY, SVGEGT. The CDR3 spells CASSGGGTEAFF. Here the CDR3 DNA reads TGTGCCAGCAGCGGGGGGGGCACTGAAGCTTTCTTT.

V gene TRBV29-1 combines with J gene TRBJ2-7; a weak D match, TRBD2 (6 bases). Trimming cost V 4 bases and J 7 bases, with 23 bases left between them. CDR3 length: 15 amino acids. CDR1 is SQVTM and CDR2 is ANQGSEA in the germline V gene. The CDR3 DNA is TGCAGCGTTGCGTTTGGTGTCGGAGGGTCTGGGGAGCAGTACTTC. It encodes CSVAFGVGGSGEQYF.

V usage is TRBV4-1 and J usage is TRBJ1-2; D is ambiguous. Germline CDR1 is MGHRA and CDR2 is YSYEKL. The CDR3 totals 15 residues. The V end lost 2 bases, the J end lost 3 bases, and 13 bases lay between the germline ends. DNA of the CDR3: TGCGCCAGCAGCCAATTAACGGACTCCTACTATGGCTACACCTTC. It yields the protein CASSQLTDSYYGYTF.

The CDR3 is CASTHRGVLAYEQYF. DNA for the CDR3: TGTGCCAGCACCCACAGGGGCGTATTAGCCTACGAGCAGTACTTC. This sequence joins TRBV6-5 and TRBJ2-7; 7 bases fit TRBD1. The CDR3 consists of 15 residues. In germline, CDR1 is MNHEY, CDR2 SVGAGI. After removal of 7 bases from V and 2 bases from J, the junction contained 11 bases not matched to a gene.

The chain has TRBV5-1 and TRBJ2-6, with D possibly TRBD1 on 5 matching bases. With 1 base removed from V and 0 bases from J, the gap between germline ends came to 11 bases. Germline assignment: CDR1 SGHRS and CDR2 YFSETQ. The CDR3 is 17 residues long. The chain's CDR3 is CASSLSQGGSGANVLTF. The CDR3 DNA reads as TGCGCCAGCAGCTTGAGCCAGGGCGGCTCTGGGGCCAACGTCCTGACTTTC.

This chain uses TRBV6-5 with TRBJ1-6; no reliable D call. CDR3 size: 13 residues. Germline values: CDR1 MNHEY, CDR2 SVGAGI. Trimming cost V 5 bases and J 7 bases, with 9 bases left between them. The CDR3 reads CASSRSGNSPLHF. The CDR3 nucleotides are TGTGCCAGCAGTCGCTCGGGAAATTCACCCCTCCACTTT.

The chain carries TRBV28 and TRBJ1-6, with 9 bases that match TRBD1. Germline lookup yields CDR1 MDHEN and CDR2 SYDVKM. This CDR3 contains 13 residues. CDR3 sequence (DNA): TGTGCGGGGGGGGGACAGGGTAATTCACCCCTCCACTTT. Translating it yields CAGGGQGNSPLHF.

V usage is TRBV4-2 and J usage is TRBJ2-5; possible D gene TRBD1, 7 bases. V was clipped by 4 bases and J by 2 bases, with 20 bases between them. This CDR3 region has 17 residues. The germline CDR1 and CDR2 sequences are LGHNA and YNFKEQ. The CDR3 DNA follows: TGTGCCAGCAGCCGTGCCGGAGGGGGCGCGGTTCAAGAGACCCAGTACTTC. As protein: CASSRAGGGAVQETQYF.

This sequence joins TRBV19 and TRBJ1-1; 8 bases are a match to TRBD1. The CDR3 loop spans 14 amino acids. The junction had 8 bases not matched to a gene; V was cut back by 7 bases and J by 4 bases. Germline-derived CDR1 and CDR2 are LNHDA and SQIVND (reference sequence). The CDR3 DNA reads TGTGCCAGTACCGACAGGGGATTGGTCACTGAAGCTTTCTTT. Translation gives CASTDRGLVTEAFF.

CDR3 sequence (DNA): TGTGCCAGCAGTCCACCCGGGACAGCTAATCAGCCCCAGCATTTT. As protein: CASSPPGTANQPQHF. V and J are TRBV6-6 and TRBJ1-5, with 7 nucleotides matching TRBD1. Germline assignment: CDR1 MNHNY and CDR2 SVGAGI (reference sequence). Losses at the gene ends were 5 bases for V and 4 bases for J; bases not matched to a gene: 8. There are 15 residues in the CDR3.